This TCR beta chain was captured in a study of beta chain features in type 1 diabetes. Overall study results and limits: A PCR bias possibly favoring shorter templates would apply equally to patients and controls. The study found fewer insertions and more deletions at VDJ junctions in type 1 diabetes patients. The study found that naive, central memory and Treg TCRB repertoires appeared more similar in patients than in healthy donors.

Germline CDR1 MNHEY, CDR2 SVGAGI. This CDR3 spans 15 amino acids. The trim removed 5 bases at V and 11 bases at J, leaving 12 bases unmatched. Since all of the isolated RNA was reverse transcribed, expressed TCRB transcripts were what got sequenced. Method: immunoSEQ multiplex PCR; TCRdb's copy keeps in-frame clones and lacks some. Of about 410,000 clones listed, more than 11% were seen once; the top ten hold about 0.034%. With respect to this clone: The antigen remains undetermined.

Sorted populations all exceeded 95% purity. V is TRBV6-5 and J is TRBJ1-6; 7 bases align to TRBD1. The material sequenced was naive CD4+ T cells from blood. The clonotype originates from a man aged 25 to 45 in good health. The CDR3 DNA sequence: TGTGCCAGCAGTCCACAGGGGACGGGGAGGACACCCCTCCACTTT. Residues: CASSPQGTGRTPLHF.